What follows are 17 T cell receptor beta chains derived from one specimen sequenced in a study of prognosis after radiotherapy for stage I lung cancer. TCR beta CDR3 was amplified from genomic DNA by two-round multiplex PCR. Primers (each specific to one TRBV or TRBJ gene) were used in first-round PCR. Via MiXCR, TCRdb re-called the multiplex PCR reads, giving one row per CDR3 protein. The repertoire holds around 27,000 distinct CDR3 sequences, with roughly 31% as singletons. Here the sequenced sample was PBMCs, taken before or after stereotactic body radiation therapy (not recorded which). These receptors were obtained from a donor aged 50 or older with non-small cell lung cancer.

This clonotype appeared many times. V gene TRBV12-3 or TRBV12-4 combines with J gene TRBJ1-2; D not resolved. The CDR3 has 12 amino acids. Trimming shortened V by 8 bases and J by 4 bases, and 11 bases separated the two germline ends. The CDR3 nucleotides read TGTGCCAGCGGCCCTGGCGGCTATGGCTACACCTTC. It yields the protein CASGPGGYGYTF.

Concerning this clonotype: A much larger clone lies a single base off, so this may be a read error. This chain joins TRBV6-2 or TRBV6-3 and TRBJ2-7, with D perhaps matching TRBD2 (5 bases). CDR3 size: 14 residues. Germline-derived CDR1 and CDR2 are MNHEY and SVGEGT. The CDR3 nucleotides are TGTGTCAGCAGTCCTCTAATGACTAATCGCGAGCAGTACTTC. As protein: CVSSPLMTNREQYF.

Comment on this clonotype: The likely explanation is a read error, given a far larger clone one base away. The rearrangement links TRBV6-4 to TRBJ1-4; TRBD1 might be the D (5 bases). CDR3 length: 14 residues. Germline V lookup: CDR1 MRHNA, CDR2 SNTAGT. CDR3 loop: CATSTWGGSLELFF. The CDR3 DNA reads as TGTGCCACCAGTACCTGGGGGGGTTCCCTGGAACTGTTTTTT.

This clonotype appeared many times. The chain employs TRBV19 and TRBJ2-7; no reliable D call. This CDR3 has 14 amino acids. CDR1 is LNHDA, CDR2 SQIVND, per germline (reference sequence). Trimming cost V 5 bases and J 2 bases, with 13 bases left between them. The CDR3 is CASSPRSVPYEQYF. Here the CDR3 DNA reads TGTGCCAGTAGTCCCAGATCGGTTCCCTACGAGCAGTACTTC.

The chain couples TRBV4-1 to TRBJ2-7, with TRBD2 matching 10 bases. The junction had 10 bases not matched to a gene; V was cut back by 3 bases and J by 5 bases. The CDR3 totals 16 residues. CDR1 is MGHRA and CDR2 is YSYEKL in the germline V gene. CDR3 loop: CASSHTGLAAANEQYF. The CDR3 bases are TGCGCCAGCAGCCACACCGGACTAGCGGCGGCAAACGAGCAGTACTTC.

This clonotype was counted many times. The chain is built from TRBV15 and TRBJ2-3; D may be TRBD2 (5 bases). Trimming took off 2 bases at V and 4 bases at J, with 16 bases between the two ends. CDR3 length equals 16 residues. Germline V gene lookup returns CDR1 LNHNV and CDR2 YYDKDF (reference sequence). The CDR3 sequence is CATSRRGIGPADTQYF. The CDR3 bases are TGTGCCACCAGCAGACGGGGTATAGGCCCCGCAGATACGCAGTATTTT.

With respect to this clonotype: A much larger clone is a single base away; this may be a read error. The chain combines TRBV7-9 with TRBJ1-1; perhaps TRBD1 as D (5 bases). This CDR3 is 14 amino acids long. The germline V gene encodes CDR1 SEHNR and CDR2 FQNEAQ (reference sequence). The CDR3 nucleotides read TGTGCCAACAGCCCAGGGAAACTGAACACTGAAGCTTTCTTT. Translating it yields CANSPGKLNTEAFF.

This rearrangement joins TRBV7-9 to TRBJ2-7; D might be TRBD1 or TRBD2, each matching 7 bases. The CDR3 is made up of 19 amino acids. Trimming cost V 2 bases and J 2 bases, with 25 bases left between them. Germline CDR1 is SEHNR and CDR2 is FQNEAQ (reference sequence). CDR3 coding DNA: TGTGCCAGCAGCTTACGGAGGGGGCGGGAGCGCATTGTGGCCTACGAGCAGTACTTC. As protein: CASSLRRGRERIVAYEQYF.

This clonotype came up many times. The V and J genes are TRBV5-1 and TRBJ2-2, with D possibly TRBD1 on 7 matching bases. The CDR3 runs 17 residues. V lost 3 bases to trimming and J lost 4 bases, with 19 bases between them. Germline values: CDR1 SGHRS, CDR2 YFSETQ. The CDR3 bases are TGCGCCAGCAGCTCGGAGGTTCGGCAGGGGGGCACCGGGGAGCTGTTTTTT. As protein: CASSSEVRQGGTGELFF.

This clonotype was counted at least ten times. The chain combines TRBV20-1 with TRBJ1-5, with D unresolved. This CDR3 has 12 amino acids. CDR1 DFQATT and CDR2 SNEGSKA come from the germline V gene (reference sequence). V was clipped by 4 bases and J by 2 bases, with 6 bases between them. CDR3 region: CSAKAGNQPQHF. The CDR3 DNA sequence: TGCAGTGCTAAAGCCGGCAATCAGCCCCAGCATTTT.

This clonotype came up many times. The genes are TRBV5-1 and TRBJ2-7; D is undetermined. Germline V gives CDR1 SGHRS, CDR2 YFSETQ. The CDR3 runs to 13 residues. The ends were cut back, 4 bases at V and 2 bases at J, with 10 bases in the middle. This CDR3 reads CASSPNRAYEQYF. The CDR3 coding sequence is TGCGCCAGCAGCCCCAATCGAGCCTACGAGCAGTACTTC.

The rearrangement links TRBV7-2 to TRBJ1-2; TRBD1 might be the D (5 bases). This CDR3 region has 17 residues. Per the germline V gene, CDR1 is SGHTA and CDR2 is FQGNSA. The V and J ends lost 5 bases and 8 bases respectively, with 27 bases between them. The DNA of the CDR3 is TGTGCCAGCAGCCCATGGTCCAGGGTTGGAGGTGCTATGGGCTACACCTTC. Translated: CASSPWSRVGGAMGYTF.

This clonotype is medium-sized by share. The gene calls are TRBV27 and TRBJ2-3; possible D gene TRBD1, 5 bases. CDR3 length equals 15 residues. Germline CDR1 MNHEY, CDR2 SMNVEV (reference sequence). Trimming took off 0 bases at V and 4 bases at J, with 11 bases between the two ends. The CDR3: CASSLSPGWADTQYF. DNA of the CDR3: TGTGCCAGCAGTTTATCGCCAGGGTGGGCAGATACGCAGTATTTT.

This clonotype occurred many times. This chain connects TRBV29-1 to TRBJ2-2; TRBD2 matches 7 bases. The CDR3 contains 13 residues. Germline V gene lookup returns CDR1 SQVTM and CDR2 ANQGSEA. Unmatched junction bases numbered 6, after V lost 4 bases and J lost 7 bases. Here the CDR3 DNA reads TGCAGCGTTGGGCGGGAGAGTAGCGGGGAGCTGTTTTTT. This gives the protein CSVGRESSGELFF.

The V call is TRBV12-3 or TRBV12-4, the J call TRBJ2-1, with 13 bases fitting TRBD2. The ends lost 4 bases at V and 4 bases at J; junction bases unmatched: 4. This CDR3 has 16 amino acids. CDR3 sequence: CASSSGTSGKYNEQFF. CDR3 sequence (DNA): TGTGCCAGCAGTTCTGGGACTAGCGGGAAGTACAATGAGCAGTTCTTC.

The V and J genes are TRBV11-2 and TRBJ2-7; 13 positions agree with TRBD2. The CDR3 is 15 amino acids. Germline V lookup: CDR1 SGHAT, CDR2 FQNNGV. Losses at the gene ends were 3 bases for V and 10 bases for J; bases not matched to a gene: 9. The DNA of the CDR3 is TGTGCCAGCAGCTTTACTAGCGGGGGGGTTCCCTACCAGTACTTC. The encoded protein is CASSFTSGGVPYQYF.

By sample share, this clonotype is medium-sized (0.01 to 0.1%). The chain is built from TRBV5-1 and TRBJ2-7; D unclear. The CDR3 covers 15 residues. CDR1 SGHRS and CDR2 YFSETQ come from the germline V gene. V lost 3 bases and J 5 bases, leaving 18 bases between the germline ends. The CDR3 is CASSSRTDLGHEQYF. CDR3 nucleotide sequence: TGCGCCAGCAGCTCCAGGACGGATCTAGGCCACGAGCAGTACTTC. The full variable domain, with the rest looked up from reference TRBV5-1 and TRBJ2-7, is KAGVTQTPRYLIKTRGQQVTLSCSPISGHRSVSWYQQTPGQGLQFLFEYFSETQRNKGNFPGRFSGRQFSNSRSEMNVSTLELGDSALYLCASSSRTDLGHEQYFGPGTRLTVT.